These 5 T cell receptor beta chains originate from one sample sequenced in a study of CD8+CD57+ T cells in acquired aplastic anemia. Genomic DNA served as template for TCR beta VDJ and CDR3 profiling. TCRdb re-derived calls from the reads in MiXCR, one entry per CDR3 protein. This table holds some 210,000 distinct CDR3 sequences, approximately 60% found once. Sequencing was done on a sample of sorted CD4+, CD8+, or CD8+CD57+ T cells (not recorded which) from PBMCs. The receptors come from a human donor in good health.

This clonotype was seen a single time. This chain joins TRBV2 and TRBJ2-1, with 11 bases aligning to TRBD1. The CDR3 loop spans 15 amino acids. Looked up from germline, CDR1 is SNHLY and CDR2 is FYNNEI. The V and J ends lost 4 bases and 16 bases, in that order; junction bases with no gene match: 15. The CDR3 is CASSGGTGGKIGQFF. CDR3 bases: TGTGCCAGCAGTGGGGGGACAGGGGGAAAGATCGGGCAATTCTTC.

The chain uses TRBV5-1 and TRBJ2-1; 8 positions match TRBD2. V dropped 5 bases and J dropped 5; count of bases not matched to a gene: 6. The V gene's germline CDR1 is SGHRS and CDR2 YFSETQ. There are 14 residues in the CDR3. CDR3 sequence: CASRGVGGDNEQFF. Written as DNA, the CDR3 is TGCGCCAGCAGAGGGGTCGGGGGGGACAATGAGCAGTTCTTC.

This clonotype was observed at least ten times. The chain is built from TRBV5-1 and TRBJ2-3; 9 bases line up with TRBD2. The CDR3 is made up of 16 amino acids. Germline values: CDR1 SGHRS, CDR2 YFSETQ. V shed 2 bases, J shed 0 bases, and the junction held 4 bases outside the gene matches. CDR3 bases: TGCGCCAGCAGCTTCCATAGCGGGGGAAGCACAGATACGCAGTATTTT. This gives the protein CASSFHSGGSTDTQYF.

This sequence joins TRBV9 and TRBJ2-2; 11 bases map to TRBD2. CDR1 is SGDLS, CDR2 YYNGEE, per germline. There are 15 residues in the CDR3. The junction had 5 bases not matched to a gene; V was cut back by 5 bases and J by 5 bases. The CDR3 loop is CASSELAGETGELFF. The CDR3 coding sequence is TGTGCCAGCAGTGAACTAGCGGGGGAAACCGGGGAGCTGTTTTTT.

The rearrangement joins TRBV15 to TRBJ2-6; a weak D match, TRBD2 (6 bases). The CDR3 loop spans 18 amino acids. Trimming stripped 1 base from V and 0 bases from J, with 13 bases between. CDR1 LNHNV and CDR2 YYDKDF come from the germline V gene (reference sequence). The CDR3: CATSRAGDSNSGANVLTF. The CDR3 DNA reads TGTGCCACCAGCAGAGCGGGGGACTCAAACTCTGGGGCCAACGTCCTGACTTTC.